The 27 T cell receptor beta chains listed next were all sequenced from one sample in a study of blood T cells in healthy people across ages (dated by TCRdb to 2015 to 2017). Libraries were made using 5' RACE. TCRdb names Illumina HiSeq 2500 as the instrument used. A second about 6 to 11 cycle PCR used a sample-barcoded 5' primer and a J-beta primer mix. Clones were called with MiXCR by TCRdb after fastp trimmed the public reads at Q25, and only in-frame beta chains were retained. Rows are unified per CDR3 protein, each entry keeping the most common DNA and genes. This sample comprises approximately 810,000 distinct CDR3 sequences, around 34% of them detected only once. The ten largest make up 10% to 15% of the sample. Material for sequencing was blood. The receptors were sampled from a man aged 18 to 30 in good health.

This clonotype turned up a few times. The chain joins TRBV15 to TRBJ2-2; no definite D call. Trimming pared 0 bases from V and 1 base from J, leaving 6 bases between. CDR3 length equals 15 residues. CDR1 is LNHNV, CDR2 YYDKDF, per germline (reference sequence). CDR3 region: CATSREVGNTGELFF. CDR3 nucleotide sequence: TGTGCCACCAGCAGAGAAGTCGGGAACACCGGGGAGCTGTTTTTT. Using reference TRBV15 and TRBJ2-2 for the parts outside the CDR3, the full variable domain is DAMVIQNPRYQVTQFGKPVTLSCSQTLNHNVMYWYQQKSSQAPKLLFHYYDKDFNNEADTPDNFQSRRPNTSFCFLDIRSPGLGDTAMYLCATSREVGNTGELFFGEGSRLTVL.

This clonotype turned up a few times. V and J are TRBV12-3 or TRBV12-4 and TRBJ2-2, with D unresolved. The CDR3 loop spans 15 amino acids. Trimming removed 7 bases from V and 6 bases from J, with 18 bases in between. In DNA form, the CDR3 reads TGTGCCAGCACTTTGGGTCCCCTGGGCGCCGGGGAGCTGTTTTTT. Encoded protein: CASTLGPLGAGELFF.

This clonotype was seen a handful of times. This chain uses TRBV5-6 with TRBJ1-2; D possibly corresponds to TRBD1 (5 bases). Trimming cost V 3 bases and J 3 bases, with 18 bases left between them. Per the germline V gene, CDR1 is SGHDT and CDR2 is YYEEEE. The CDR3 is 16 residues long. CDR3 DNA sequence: TGTGCCAGCAGCTACGGGCCCTCCTGGGGCGACTATGGCTACACCTTC. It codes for CASSYGPSWGDYGYTF.

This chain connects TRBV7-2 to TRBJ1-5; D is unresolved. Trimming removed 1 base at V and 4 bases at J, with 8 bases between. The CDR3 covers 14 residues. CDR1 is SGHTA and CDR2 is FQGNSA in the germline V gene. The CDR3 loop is CASSLVPGNQPQHF. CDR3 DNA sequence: TGTGCCAGCAGCTTAGTACCGGGGAATCAGCCCCAGCATTTT.

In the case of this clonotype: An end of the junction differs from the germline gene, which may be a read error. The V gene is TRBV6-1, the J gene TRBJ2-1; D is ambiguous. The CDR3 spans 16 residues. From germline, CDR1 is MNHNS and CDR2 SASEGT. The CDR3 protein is CASSESWAPSYNERFF. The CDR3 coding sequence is TGTGCCAGCAGTGAAAGTTGGGCCCCCTCCTACAATGAGCGGTTCTTC.

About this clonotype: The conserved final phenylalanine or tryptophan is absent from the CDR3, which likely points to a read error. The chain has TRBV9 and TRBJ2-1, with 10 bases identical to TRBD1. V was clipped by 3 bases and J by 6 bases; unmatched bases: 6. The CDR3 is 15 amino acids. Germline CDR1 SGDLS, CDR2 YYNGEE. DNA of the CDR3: TGTGCCAGCAGCGGCCGGGACAGGGGCGGCAATGAGCAGTTCTTG. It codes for CASSGRDRGGNEQFL.

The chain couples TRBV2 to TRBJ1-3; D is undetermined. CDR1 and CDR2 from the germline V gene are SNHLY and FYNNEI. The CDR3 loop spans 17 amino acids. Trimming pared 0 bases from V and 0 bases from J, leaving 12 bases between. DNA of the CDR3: TGTGCCAGCAGTGAAGCTTATGGTCTTAGCTCTGGAAACACCATATATTTT. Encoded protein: CASSEAYGLSSGNTIYF.

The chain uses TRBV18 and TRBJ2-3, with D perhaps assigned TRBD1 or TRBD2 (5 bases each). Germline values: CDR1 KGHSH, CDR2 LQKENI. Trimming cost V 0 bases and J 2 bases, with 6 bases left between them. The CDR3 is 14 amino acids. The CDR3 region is CASSPPGVTDTQYF. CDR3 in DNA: TGTGCCAGCTCACCACCGGGGGTCACAGATACGCAGTATTTT.

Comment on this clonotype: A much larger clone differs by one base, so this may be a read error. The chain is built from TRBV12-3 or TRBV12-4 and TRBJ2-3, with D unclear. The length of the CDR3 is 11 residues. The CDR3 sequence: CASSSQHTKYF. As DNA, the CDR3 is TGTGCCAGCAGTTCTCAACATACGAAGTATTTT.

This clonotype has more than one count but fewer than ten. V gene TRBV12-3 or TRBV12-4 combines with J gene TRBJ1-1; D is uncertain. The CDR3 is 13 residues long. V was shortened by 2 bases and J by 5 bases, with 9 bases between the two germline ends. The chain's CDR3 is CASSLTFVTEAFF. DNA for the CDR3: TGTGCCAGCAGTTTAACCTTTGTGACTGAAGCTTTCTTT.

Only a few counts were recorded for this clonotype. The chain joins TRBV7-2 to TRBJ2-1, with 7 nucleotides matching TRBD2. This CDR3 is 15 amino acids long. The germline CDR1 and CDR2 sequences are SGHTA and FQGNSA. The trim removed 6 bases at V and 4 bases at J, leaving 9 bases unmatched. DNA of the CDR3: TGTGCCAGCAGGTCTACTAGCGCGGGGTACAATGAGCAGTTCTTC. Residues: CASRSTSAGYNEQFF. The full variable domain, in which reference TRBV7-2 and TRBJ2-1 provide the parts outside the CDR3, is GAGVSQSPSNKVTEKGKDVELRCDPISGHTALYWYRQSLGQGLEFLIYFQGNSAPDKSGLPSDRFSAERTGGSVSTLTIQRTQQEDSAVYLCASRSTSAGYNEQFFGPGTRLTVL.

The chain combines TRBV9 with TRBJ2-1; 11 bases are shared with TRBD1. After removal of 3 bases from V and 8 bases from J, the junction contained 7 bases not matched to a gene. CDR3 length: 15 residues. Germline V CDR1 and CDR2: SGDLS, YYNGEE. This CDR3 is CASSAAGQGVDEQFF. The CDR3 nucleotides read TGTGCCAGCAGCGCCGCGGGACAGGGGGTAGATGAGCAGTTCTTC.

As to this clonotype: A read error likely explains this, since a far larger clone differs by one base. This chain's CDR3 is CASGLAGETQYF. CDR3 DNA: TGTGCCAGCGGCTTAGCCGGGGAGACCCAGTACTTC. The genes are TRBV7-2 and TRBJ2-5; D not resolved. CDR3 size: 12 residues. Germline assignment: CDR1 SGHTA and CDR2 FQGNSA.

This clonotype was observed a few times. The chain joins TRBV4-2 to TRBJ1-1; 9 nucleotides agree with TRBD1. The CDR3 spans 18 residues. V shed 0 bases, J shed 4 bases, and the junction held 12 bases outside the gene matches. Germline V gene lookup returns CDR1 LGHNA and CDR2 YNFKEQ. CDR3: CASSQDFRDRAVGTEAFF. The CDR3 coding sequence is TGTGCCAGCAGCCAAGATTTTCGGGACAGGGCGGTCGGCACTGAAGCTTTCTTT.

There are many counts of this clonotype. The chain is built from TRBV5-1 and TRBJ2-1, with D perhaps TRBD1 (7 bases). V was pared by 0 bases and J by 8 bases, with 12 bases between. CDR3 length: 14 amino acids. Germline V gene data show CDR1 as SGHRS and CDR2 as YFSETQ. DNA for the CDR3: TGCGCCAGCAGCTTGGACCCAGGGGGGTATGAGCAGTTCTTC. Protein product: CASSLDPGGYEQFF.

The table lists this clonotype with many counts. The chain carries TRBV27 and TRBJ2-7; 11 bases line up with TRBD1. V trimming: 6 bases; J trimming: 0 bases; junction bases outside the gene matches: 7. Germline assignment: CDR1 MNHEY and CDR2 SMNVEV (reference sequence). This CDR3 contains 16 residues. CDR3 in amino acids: CASSPLGQGVSYEQYF. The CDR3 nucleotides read TGTGCCAGCAGCCCCTTGGGACAGGGGGTCTCCTACGAGCAGTACTTC.

The CDR3: CSASLDRGQADTQYF. The CDR3 bases are TGCAGTGCTAGTTTGGACAGGGGGCAGGCAGATACGCAGTATTTT. V gene TRBV20-1 combines with J gene TRBJ2-3; TRBD1 matches at 11 bases. Per germline, CDR1 DFQATT and CDR2 SNEGSKA (reference sequence). This CDR3 spans 15 amino acids. After removal of 3 bases from V and 4 bases from J, the junction contained 6 bases not matched to a gene.

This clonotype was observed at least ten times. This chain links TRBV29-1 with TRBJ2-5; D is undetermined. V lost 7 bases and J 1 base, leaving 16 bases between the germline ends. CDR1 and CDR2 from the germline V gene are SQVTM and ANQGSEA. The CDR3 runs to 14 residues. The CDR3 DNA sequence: TGCAGCGGGGCCCCCGTTACAGCCCAAGAGACCCAGTACTTC. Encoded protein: CSGAPVTAQETQYF.

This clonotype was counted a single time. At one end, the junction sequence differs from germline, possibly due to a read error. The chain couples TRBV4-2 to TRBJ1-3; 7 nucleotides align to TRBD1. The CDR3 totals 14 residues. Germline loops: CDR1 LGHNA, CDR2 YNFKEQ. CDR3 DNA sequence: TGTGCCAGCGGCCAAGCAGGGGGGATGAACACCATATATTTT. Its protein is CASGQAGGMNTIYF.

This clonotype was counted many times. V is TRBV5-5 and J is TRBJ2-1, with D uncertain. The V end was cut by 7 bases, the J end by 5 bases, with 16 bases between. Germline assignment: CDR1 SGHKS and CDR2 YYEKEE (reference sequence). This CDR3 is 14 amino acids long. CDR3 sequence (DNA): TGTGCCAGCCCAGACCGCGGATGGAACAATGAGCAGTTCTTC. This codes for CASPDRGWNNEQFF.

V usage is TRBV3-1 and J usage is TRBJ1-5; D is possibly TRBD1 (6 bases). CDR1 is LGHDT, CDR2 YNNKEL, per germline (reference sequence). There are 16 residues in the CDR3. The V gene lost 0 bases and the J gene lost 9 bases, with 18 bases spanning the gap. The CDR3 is CASSQDWGTGLAPQHF. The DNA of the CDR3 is TGTGCCAGCAGCCAAGATTGGGGAACAGGGCTGGCGCCCCAGCATTTT. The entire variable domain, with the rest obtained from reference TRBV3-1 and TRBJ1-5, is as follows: DTAVSQTPKYLVTQMGNDKSIKCEQNLGHDTMYWYKQDSKKFLKIMFSYNNKELIINETVPNRFSPKSPDKAHLNLHINSLELGDSAVYFCASSQDWGTGLAPQHFGDGTRLSIL.

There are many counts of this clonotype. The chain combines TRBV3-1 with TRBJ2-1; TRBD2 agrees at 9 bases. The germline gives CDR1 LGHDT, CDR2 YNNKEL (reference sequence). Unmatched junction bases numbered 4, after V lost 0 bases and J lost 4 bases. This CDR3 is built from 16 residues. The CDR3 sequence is CASSQDRLAGYNEQFF. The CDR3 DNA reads TGTGCCAGCAGCCAAGATCGGCTAGCGGGGTACAATGAGCAGTTCTTC.

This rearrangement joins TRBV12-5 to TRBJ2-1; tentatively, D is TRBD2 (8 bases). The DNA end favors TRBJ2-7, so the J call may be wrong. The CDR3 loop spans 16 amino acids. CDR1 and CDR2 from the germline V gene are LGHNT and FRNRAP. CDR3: CASGGSGDSSYNEQYF. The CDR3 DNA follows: TGTGCTAGTGGAGGTAGCGGGGACAGCTCCTACAATGAGCAGTACTTC.

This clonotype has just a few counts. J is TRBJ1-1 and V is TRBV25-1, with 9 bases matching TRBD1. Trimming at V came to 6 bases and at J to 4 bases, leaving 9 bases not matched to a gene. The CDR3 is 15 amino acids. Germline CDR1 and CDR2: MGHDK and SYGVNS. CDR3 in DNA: TGTGCCAGCAGGGAGTCCGGGACAGGGACCACTGAAGCTTTCTTT. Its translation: CASRESGTGTTEAFF.

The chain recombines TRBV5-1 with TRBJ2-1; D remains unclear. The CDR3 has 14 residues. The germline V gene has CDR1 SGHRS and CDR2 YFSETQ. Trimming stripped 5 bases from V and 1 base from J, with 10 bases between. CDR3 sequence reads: CASRVELSYNEQFF. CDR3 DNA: TGCGCCAGCAGAGTGGAGCTATCCTACAATGAGCAGTTCTTC. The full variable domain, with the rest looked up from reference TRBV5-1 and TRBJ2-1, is KAGVTQTPRYLIKTRGQQVTLSCSPISGHRSVSWYQQTPGQGLQFLFEYFSETQRNKGNFPGRFSGRQFSNSRSEMNVSTLELGDSALYLCASRVELSYNEQFFGPGTRLTVL.

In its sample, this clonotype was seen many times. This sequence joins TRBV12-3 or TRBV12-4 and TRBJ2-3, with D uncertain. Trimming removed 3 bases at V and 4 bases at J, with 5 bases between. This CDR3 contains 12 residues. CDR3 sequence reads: CASSFASDTQYF. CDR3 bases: TGTGCCAGCAGTTTCGCTTCAGATACGCAGTATTTT.

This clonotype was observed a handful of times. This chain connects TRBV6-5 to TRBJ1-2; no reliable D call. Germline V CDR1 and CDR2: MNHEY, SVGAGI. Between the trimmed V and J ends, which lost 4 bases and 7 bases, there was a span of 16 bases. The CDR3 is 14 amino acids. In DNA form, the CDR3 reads TGTGCCAGCAGTTCCTCTGGTACGACGGGTGGCTACACCTTC. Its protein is CASSSSGTTGGYTF.